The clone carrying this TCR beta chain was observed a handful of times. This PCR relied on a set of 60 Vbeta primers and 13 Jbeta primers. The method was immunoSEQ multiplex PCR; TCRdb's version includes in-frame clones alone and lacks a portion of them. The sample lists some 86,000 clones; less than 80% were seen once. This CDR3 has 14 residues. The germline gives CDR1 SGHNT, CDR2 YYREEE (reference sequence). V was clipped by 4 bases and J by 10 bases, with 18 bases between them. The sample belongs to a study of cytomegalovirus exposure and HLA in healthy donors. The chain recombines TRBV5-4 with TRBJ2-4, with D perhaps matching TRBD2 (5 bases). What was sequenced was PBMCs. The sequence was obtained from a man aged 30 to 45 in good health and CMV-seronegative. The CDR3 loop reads CASSHGGGPPIQYF. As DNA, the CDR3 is TGTGCCAGCAGCCATGGAGGCGGACCGCCGATTCAGTACTTC.